This T cell receptor (beta chain) is from a study of blood T cell repertoires in COVID-19. As for the study in general: Acute and convalescent COVID-19 samples came from the United States, Italy and Spain.

Germline V gene lookup returns CDR1 LGHNA and CDR2 YSLEER. Deletions cut 4 bases from V and 7 bases from J, with 14 bases between. This CDR3 region has 14 residues. Participants were aged about 18 to 95 years, lived in around 22 US areas, and enrolled virtually. Clinical history reported by participants formed the basis on which cohorts were assigned. In Cohort 3, a recovered donor had either two negative PCRs, clearance, or symptom resolution. This clone was seen a few times. The data were produced by immunoSEQ multiplex PCR, yet TCRdb's version contains in-frame clones alone and is incomplete. The repertoire holds 300,000 to 450,000 clones, with about 90% as singletons.

This clonotype originated in a woman in her thirties who had recovered from COVID-19. The rearrangement uses TRBV4-3 and TRBJ1-3, with D tentatively TRBD1 (6 bases). The sample consisted of PBMCs or T cells enriched from blood (not recorded which). CDR3 protein: CASSPWTAINTIYF. The CDR3 DNA follows: TGCGCCAGCAGCCCTTGGACAGCTATCAACACCATATATTTT.